Below, 23 T cell receptor beta chains from the same sample are listed, as sequenced in a study of T cells in Graves' hyperthyroidism and ophthalmopathy. From RNA transcripts, TCR beta CDR3 regions were amplified. Researchers ran a first-round RT-PCR on the TCR CDR3 using the HTBI primer set. MiXCR was run by TCRdb on the multiplex PCR reads, yielding one entry per CDR3 protein. The sample shows approximately 360,000 distinct CDR3 sequences, less than 20% of them seen only once. Sequenced material: blood. These TCRs come from a woman aged 18-30 years with Graves' hyperthyroidism that later progressed to Graves' ophthalmopathy.

J is TRBJ1-1 and V is TRBV6-2 or TRBV6-3; D remains unclear. This CDR3 region has 13 residues. The V end was cut by 4 bases, the J end by 1 base, with 7 bases between. Germline loops: CDR1 MNHEY, CDR2 SVGEGT. CDR3 coding DNA: TGTGCCAGCAGTTTGGCTACGAACACTGAAGCTTTCTTT. Protein product: CASSLATNTEAFF.

This clonotype was detected only a few times. The chain is built from TRBV5-1 and TRBJ2-3; D remains ambiguous. Germline V gene sequence: CDR1 SGHRS, CDR2 YFSETQ. The CDR3 contains 13 residues. The ends were cut back, 0 bases at V and 5 bases at J, with 7 bases in the middle. The DNA for the CDR3 is TGCGCCAGCAGCTTGGGCTTAAGAGATACGCAGTATTTT. Protein product: CASSLGLRDTQYF.

This clonotype occurred a few times. The rearrangement joins TRBV5-4 to TRBJ2-2; D perhaps matches TRBD1 (5 bases). CDR1 is SGHNT and CDR2 is YYREEE in the germline V gene (reference sequence). This CDR3 is built from 17 residues. V was trimmed by 0 bases and J by 6 bases, leaving 18 bases between them. CDR3 sequence: CASSLDHRRGEPGELFF. The CDR3 coding sequence is TGTGCCAGCAGCTTGGATCACAGGCGCGGAGAACCCGGGGAGCTGTTTTTT.

On this clonotype itself: A single base separates this from a much larger clone, so it may be a read error. The chain has TRBV7-6 and TRBJ2-1; a possible D gene is TRBD2 (6 bases). V gave up 1 base and J gave up 4 bases, with 17 bases separating them. The CDR3 loop spans 17 amino acids. CDR1 and CDR2 from the germline V gene are SGHVS and FNYEAQ. CDR3 DNA: TGTGCCAGCAGCTTAGGAAACCCTCGGAGGGTATACAATGAGCAGTTCTTC. Residues: CASSLGNPRRVYNEQFF.

The rearrangement links TRBV7-8 to TRBJ2-1; TRBD2 matches at 12 bases. Trimming at V came to 1 base and at J to 15 bases, leaving 13 bases not matched to a gene. The CDR3 contains 16 residues. Germline assignment: CDR1 SGHVS and CDR2 FQNEAQ. CDR3 region: CASSLVLAGGVAVLFF. DNA for the CDR3: TGTGCCAGCAGCTTAGTACTAGCGGGAGGAGTAGCAGTATTGTTCTTC.

This clonotype was seen many times. The genes are TRBV27 and TRBJ2-1, with D possibly being TRBD2 (5 bases). CDR3 length: 13 residues. V was clipped by 7 bases and J by 5 bases, with 12 bases between them. Germline CDR1 MNHEY, CDR2 SMNVEV (reference sequence). The CDR3 reads CASTPRRNNEQFF. CDR3 in DNA: TGTGCCAGCACCCCCCGGAGGAACAATGAGCAGTTCTTC.

Ten or more counts support this clonotype. In DNA form, the CDR3 reads TGTGCCAGCAGCCAGACAGGGAGAAGCAATCAGCCCCAGCATTTT. Its protein product is CASSQTGRSNQPQHF. The chain couples TRBV6-1 to TRBJ1-5; the match to TRBD1 covers 7 bases. V trimming: 6 bases; J trimming: 1 base; junction bases outside the gene matches: 6. Germline V gene lookup returns CDR1 MNHNS and CDR2 SASEGT. This CDR3 has 15 amino acids.

In its sample, this clonotype was seen many times. V and J are TRBV27 and TRBJ2-3; TRBD2 aligns across 7 bases. The CDR3 is 14 residues long. The germline V gene has CDR1 MNHEY and CDR2 SMNVEV (reference sequence). V was pared by 2 bases and J by 4 bases, with 3 bases of the junction left unmatched. The CDR3 loop reads CASSLAGDPDTQYF. DNA of the CDR3: TGTGCCAGCAGTTTAGCGGGAGACCCAGATACGCAGTATTTT.

This clonotype was seen repeatedly, ten times or more. The rearrangement links TRBV28 to TRBJ1-2; TRBD1 might be the D (5 bases). The CDR3 is 13 amino acids. In germline, CDR1 is MDHEN, CDR2 SYDVKM. V lost 5 bases, J lost 3 bases, and 10 bases lay in between. The CDR3 is CASSHGTDYGYTF. The CDR3 nucleotides are TGTGCCAGCAGTCACGGGACGGACTATGGCTACACCTTC.

At least ten counts were recorded for this clonotype. V and J are TRBV27 and TRBJ1-2; no firm D call. V was shortened by 5 bases and J by 4 bases, with 17 bases between the two germline ends. The CDR3 covers 15 residues. Germline assignment: CDR1 MNHEY and CDR2 SMNVEV (reference sequence). CDR3 residues: CASSLIPGDGYGYTF. In DNA form, the CDR3 reads TGTGCCAGCAGTCTCATACCAGGAGACGGCTATGGCTACACCTTC.

Comments on this clonotype: A much larger clone lies a single base off, so this may be a read error. The J gene is TRBJ2-2, the V gene TRBV20-1; 7 nucleotides align to TRBD2. Germline trimming cut 4 bases from V and 0 bases from J; bases unmatched to any gene: 5. Germline V CDR1 and CDR2: DFQATT, SNEGSKA (reference sequence). The CDR3 contains 15 residues. CDR3 residues: CSATQRGPNTGELFF. The CDR3 DNA follows: TGCAGTGCTACTCAGCGGGGCCCGAACACCGGGGAGCTGTTTTTT.

The sample holds many counts of this clonotype. The chain is built from TRBV5-1 and TRBJ1-5, with D tentatively TRBD1 (6 bases). The V end lost 3 bases, the J end lost 3 bases, and 10 bases lay between the germline ends. CDR3 length: 14 amino acids. Germline assignment: CDR1 SGHRS and CDR2 YFSETQ. The CDR3 region is CASSSDSLNQPQHF. The DNA of the CDR3 is TGCGCCAGCAGCTCGGACAGCCTCAATCAGCCCCAGCATTTT. Full variable domain (remainder filled in from reference TRBV5-1 and TRBJ1-5): KAGVTQTPRYLIKTRGQQVTLSCSPISGHRSVSWYQQTPGQGLQFLFEYFSETQRNKGNFPGRFSGRQFSNSRSEMNVSTLELGDSALYLCASSSDSLNQPQHFGDGTRLSIL.

V gene TRBV19 combines with J gene TRBJ1-6; D is undetermined. The CDR3 runs 15 residues. The ends were cut back, 5 bases at V and 3 bases at J, with 11 bases in the middle. Germline-derived CDR1 and CDR2 are LNHDA and SQIVND (reference sequence). CDR3 nucleotides: TGTGCCAGTAGTGTGGACGTAAGCTATAATTCACCCCTCCACTTT. Translation gives CASSVDVSYNSPLHF.

At least ten counts were recorded for this clonotype. The rearrangement links TRBV27 to TRBJ1-2; D is perhaps TRBD1 (5 bases). Trimming took 4 bases from V and 8 from J, leaving 14 bases between them. Germline-derived CDR1 and CDR2 are MNHEY and SMNVEV (reference sequence). The CDR3 covers 13 residues. CDR3 sequence (DNA): TGTGCCAGCAGTTCTTCCCGGGACGGAGGCTACACCTTC. It codes for CASSSSRDGGYTF.

This clonotype showed up many times. One end of the junction varies from germline; a read error may be responsible. The chain is built from TRBV7-7 and TRBJ2-1, with D maybe TRBD2 (6 bases). This CDR3 spans 15 amino acids. From germline, CDR1 is SSHAT and CDR2 FNYEAQ (reference sequence). CDR3 in DNA: TGTGCTAGCAGCTTCGCAACGGGAGCGGCCAATGAGCAGTTCTTC. This sequence encodes CASSFATGAANEQFF. Combining the CDR3 with reference TRBV7-7 and TRBJ2-1 gives the whole variable domain GAGVSQSPRYKVTKRGQDVTLRCDPISSHATLYWYQQALGQGPEFLTYFNYEAQPDKSGLPSDRFSAERPEGSISTLTIQRTEQRDSAMYRCASSFATGAANEQFFGPGTRLTVL.

At least ten counts were recorded for this clonotype. The chain has TRBV20-1 and TRBJ2-5, with 12 bases aligning to TRBD2. CDR3 length: 15 amino acids. J was trimmed by 1 base and V by 3 bases; bases with no gene match: 3. Per germline, CDR1 DFQATT and CDR2 SNEGSKA (reference sequence). CDR3 nucleotide sequence: TGCAGTGCTAGTCGGACTAGCGGGATCCAAGAGACCCAGTACTTC. Amino acids: CSASRTSGIQETQYF.

This clonotype was seen ten or more times. Written as DNA, the CDR3 is TGTGCCACCAGCAGCCCTTCTTCGCGGGAGGGTTGGGCGACAGATACGCAGTATTTT. Translation gives CATSSPSSREGWATDTQYF. The J gene is TRBJ2-3, the V gene TRBV15; 9 positions match TRBD2. Trimming at V came to 3 bases and at J to 3 bases, leaving 16 bases not matched to a gene. Germline V gene data show CDR1 as LNHNV and CDR2 as YYDKDF (reference sequence). The CDR3 loop spans 19 amino acids.

This clonotype was found a few times. The J gene is TRBJ2-3, the V gene TRBV20-1; TRBD2 matches at 7 bases. The CDR3 loop spans 14 amino acids. Unmatched junction bases numbered 10, after V lost 4 bases and J lost 6 bases. Germline CDR1 reads DFQATT; CDR2 reads SNEGSKA (reference sequence). CDR3 DNA sequence: TGCAGTGCTACAGGGCGGGGGATTGTCGATACGCAGTATTTT. Protein sequence: CSATGRGIVDTQYF.

In its sample, this clonotype was seen many times. This chain joins TRBV6-1 and TRBJ2-1; no definite D call. This CDR3 comprises 16 residues. V was pared by 0 bases and J by 0 bases, with 9 bases between. Per germline, CDR1 MNHNS and CDR2 SASEGT. The CDR3 DNA is TGTGCCAGCAGTGAAGCAGGTATCCTCTCCTACAATGAGCAGTTCTTC. It yields the protein CASSEAGILSYNEQFF.

The chain recombines TRBV6-1 with TRBJ2-5; 7 bases are a match to TRBD2. The V segment lost 4 bases and the J segment 2 bases; nucleotides outside the gene matches: 10. This CDR3 is built from 16 residues. The germline V gene has CDR1 MNHNS and CDR2 SASEGT. This CDR3 is CASSVRVGGRQETQYF. DNA for the CDR3: TGTGCCAGCAGTGTCCGGGTGGGAGGGCGTCAAGAGACCCAGTACTTC.

This clonotype was counted ten times or more. The V and J genes are TRBV3-1 and TRBJ2-5; D ambiguous. This CDR3 has 12 amino acids. V was shortened by 3 bases and J by 5 bases, with 7 bases between the two germline ends. Germline CDR1 LGHDT, CDR2 YNNKEL (reference sequence). The CDR3 bases are TGTGCCAGCAGCCAGATTCAGGAGACCCAGTACTTC. Protein product: CASSQIQETQYF.

This clonotype was counted between two and nine times. The chain joins TRBV19 to TRBJ1-1, with 11 bases fitting TRBD1. The CDR3 runs 18 residues. J lost 1 base, V lost 7 bases, and 14 bases had no gene match. Germline V gene sequence: CDR1 LNHDA, CDR2 SQIVND (reference sequence). The CDR3 nucleotides read TGTGCCAGTACCACGCCCCGGACAGGGGGCTTAACGAACACTGAAGCTTTCTTT. This encodes CASTTPRTGGLTNTEAFF.

This clonotype was seen many times. The chain uses TRBV28 and TRBJ2-7, with D perhaps matching TRBD2 (6 bases). The CDR3 has 15 amino acids. Trimming left V 3 bases short and J 5 bases short, with 17 bases between. Germline V gene sequence: CDR1 MDHEN, CDR2 SYDVKM. CDR3: CASSFRAGRQDEQYF. In DNA form, the CDR3 reads TGTGCCAGCAGTTTTCGGGCAGGGAGGCAGGACGAGCAGTACTTC.